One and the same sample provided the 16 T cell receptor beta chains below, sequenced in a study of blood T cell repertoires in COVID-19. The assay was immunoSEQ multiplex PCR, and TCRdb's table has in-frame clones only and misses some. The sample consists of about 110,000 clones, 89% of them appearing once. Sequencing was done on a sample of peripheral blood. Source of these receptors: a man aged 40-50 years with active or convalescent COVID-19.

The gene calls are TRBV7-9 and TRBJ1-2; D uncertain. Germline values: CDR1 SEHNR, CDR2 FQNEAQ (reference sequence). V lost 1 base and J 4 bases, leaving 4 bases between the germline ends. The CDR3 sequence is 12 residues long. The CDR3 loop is CASSLDSYGYTF. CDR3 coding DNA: TGTGCCAGCAGCTTAGACAGCTATGGCTACACCTTC.

CDR3 nucleotides: TGTGCCATCAAGGGGGACGTTAGAAACTATGGCTACACCTTC. It specifies CAIKGDVRNYGYTF. This chain uses TRBV10-3 with TRBJ1-2; possibly TRBD1 for D (6 bases). This CDR3 contains 14 residues. Trimming removed 7 bases at V and 2 bases at J, with 14 bases between. Germline V gene sequence: CDR1 ENHRY, CDR2 SYGVKD.

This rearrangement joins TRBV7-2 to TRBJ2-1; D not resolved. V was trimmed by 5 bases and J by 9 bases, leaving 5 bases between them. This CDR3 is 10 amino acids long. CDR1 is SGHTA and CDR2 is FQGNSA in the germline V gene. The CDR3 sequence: CASSQIEQFF. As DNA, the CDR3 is TGTGCCAGCAGCCAGATTGAGCAGTTCTTC.

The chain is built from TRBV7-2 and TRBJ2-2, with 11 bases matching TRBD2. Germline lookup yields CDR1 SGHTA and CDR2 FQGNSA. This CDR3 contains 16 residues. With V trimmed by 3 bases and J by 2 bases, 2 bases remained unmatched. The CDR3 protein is CASSFGLAGNTGELFF. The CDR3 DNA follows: TGTGCCAGCAGCTTCGGACTAGCGGGTAACACCGGGGAGCTGTTTTTT.

CDR3 region: CASSSRTSGGETQYF. The DNA for the CDR3 is TGTGCCAGCAGCTCAAGGACTAGCGGCGGGGAGACCCAGTACTTC. The V gene is TRBV7-2, the J gene TRBJ2-5, with 10 bases fitting TRBD2. The CDR3 has 15 amino acids. V dropped 4 bases and J dropped 5; count of bases not matched to a gene: 7. CDR1 and CDR2 from the germline V gene are SGHTA and FQGNSA.

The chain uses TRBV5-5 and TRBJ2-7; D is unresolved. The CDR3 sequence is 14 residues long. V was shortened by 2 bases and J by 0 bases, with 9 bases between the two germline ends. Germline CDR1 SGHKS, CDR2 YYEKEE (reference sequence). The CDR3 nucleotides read TGTGCCAGCAGCTTTCAGAGGAGCTCCTACGAGCAGTACTTC. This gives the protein CASSFQRSSYEQYF.

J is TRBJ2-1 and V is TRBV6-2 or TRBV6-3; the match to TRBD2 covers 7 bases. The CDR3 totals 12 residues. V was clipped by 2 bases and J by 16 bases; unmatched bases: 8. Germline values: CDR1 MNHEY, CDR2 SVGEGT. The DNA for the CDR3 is TGTGCCAGCAGTTACGGCCAGGGAGGGCCCTTCTTC. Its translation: CASSYGQGGPFF.

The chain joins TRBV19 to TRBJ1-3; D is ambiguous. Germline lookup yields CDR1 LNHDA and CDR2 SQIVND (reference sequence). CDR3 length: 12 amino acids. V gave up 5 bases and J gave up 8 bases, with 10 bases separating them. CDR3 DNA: TGTGCCAGTAGTCCCCGCGTGGACACCATATATTTT. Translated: CASSPRVDTIYF.

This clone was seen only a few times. The CDR3 is CASSIFLWGEGNTEAFF. CDR3 coding DNA: TGTGCCAGTAGTATATTTCTCTGGGGCGAAGGGAACACTGAAGCTTTCTTT. V and J are TRBV19 and TRBJ1-1; tentatively, D is TRBD1 (5 bases). Germline CDR1 is LNHDA and CDR2 is SQIVND (reference sequence). The CDR3 has 17 residues. Trimming stripped 2 bases from V and 1 base from J, with 17 bases between.

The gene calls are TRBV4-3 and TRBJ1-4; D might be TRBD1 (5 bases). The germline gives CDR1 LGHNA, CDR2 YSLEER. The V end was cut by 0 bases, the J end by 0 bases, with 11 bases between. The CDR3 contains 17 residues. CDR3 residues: CASSQEGGGATNEKLFF. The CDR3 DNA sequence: TGCGCCAGCAGCCAAGAGGGTGGGGGGGCAACTAATGAAAAACTGTTTTTT.

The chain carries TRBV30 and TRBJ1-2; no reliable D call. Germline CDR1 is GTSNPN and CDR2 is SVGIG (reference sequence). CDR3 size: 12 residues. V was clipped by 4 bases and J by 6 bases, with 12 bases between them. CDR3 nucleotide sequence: TGTGCCTGGACCACACCCGGGAATGGCTACACCTTC. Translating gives CAWTTPGNGYTF.

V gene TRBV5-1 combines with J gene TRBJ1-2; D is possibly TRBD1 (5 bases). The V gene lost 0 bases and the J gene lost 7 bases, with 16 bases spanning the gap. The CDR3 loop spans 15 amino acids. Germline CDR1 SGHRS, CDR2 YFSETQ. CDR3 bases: TGCGCCAGCAGCTTGGAAGCAGGGATGGCTGGTGGCTACACCTTC. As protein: CASSLEAGMAGGYTF.

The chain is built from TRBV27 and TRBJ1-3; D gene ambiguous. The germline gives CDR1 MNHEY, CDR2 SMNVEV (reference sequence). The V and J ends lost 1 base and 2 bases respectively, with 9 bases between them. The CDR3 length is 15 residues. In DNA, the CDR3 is TGTGCCAGCAGTTTATACCCAGGCCCTGGAAACACCATATATTTT. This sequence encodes CASSLYPGPGNTIYF.

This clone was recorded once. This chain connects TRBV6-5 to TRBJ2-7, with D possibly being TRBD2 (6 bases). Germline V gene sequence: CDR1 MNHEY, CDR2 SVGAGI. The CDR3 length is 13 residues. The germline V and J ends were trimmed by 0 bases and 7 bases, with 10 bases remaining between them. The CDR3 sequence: CASSYSAGGEQYF. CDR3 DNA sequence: TGTGCCAGCAGTTACTCGGCCGGGGGTGAGCAGTACTTC.

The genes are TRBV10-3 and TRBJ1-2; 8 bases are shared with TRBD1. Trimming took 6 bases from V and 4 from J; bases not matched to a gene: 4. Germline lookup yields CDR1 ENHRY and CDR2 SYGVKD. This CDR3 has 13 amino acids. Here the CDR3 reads CAISGQGGYGYTF. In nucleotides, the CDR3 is TGTGCCATCAGCGGACAGGGCGGCTATGGCTACACCTTC.

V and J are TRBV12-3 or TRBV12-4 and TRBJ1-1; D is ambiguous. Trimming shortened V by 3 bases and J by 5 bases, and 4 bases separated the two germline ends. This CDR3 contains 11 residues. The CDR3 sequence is CASSFYTEAFF. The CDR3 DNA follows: TGTGCCAGCAGTTTTTATACTGAAGCTTTCTTT.